The 10 T cell receptor beta chains below were found in one sample sequenced in a study of regulatory and conventional T cells in RAG deficiency (dated by TCRdb to about 2017). Library generation was performed with the immunoSEQ multiplex PCR assay. TCRdb carries this immuneACCESS record with in-frame sequences only. Its versions omit some clonotypes, under half of them owing to an unresolved V gene in the studies checked, with the rest unexplained. This sample is represented by roughly 32,000 clones; around 96% of them were singletons. The ten top clones hold 0.35% of the sample. Before genomic DNA extraction, conventional CD4+ T cells were isolated from blood as CD25-low CD127-high cells. Separately, the same data were catalogued under a study of regulatory T cells. Reported in the second study: The multiplex PCR used 52 forward TRBV primers and 13 reverse TRBJ primers, with assay-based and computational corrections for amplification bias.

The sequencing input was CD25- CD4+ T cells sorted from blood. These receptors all stem from a human donor in good health.

The rearrangement joins TRBV4-1 to TRBJ2-7, with 7 bases lining up with TRBD1. This CDR3 has 17 residues. With V trimmed by 1 base and J by 2 bases, 11 bases remained unmatched. Germline V gene sequence: CDR1 MGHRA, CDR2 YSYEKL. CDR3 in DNA: TGCGCCAGCAGCCAAGGTACCACCGGGACAGAGGCCTACGAGCAGTACTTC. Translation: CASSQGTTGTEAYEQYF.

The chain couples TRBV30 to TRBJ1-1; D may be TRBD1 (6 bases). Germline values: CDR1 GTSNPN, CDR2 SVGIG (reference sequence). The germline V and J ends were trimmed by 1 base and 1 base, with 7 bases remaining between them. This CDR3 contains 13 residues. In DNA, the CDR3 is TGTGCCTGGAGTGGGACAGCGAACACTGAAGCTTTCTTT. Its protein product is CAWSGTANTEAFF. Full variable domain (remainder filled in from reference TRBV30 and TRBJ1-1): SQTIHQWPATLVQPVGSPLSLECTVEGTSNPNLYWYRQAAGRGLQLLFYSVGIGQISSEVPQNLSASRPQDRQFILSSKKLLLSDSGFYLCAWSGTANTEAFFGQGTRLTVV.

This clone appeared a single time. V gene TRBV11-2 combines with J gene TRBJ2-7, with D unresolved. V was clipped by 3 bases and J by 4 bases, with 7 bases between them. CDR1 and CDR2 (germline): SGHAT, FQNNGV. This CDR3 is 12 amino acids long. This chain's CDR3 is CASSLRLYEQYF. CDR3 DNA: TGTGCCAGCAGCTTGCGATTATACGAGCAGTACTTC.

The CDR3 region is CASSYLTSLSYNEQFF. The CDR3 DNA follows: TGTGCCAGCAGTTACCTTACTAGCCTCTCCTACAATGAGCAGTTCTTC. J is TRBJ2-1 and V is TRBV6-6; D is possibly TRBD2 (6 bases). Trimming took 2 bases from V and 0 from J, leaving 11 bases between them. CDR1 is MNHNY and CDR2 is SVGAGI in the germline V gene (reference sequence). The CDR3 is 16 residues long.

This clone showed up just once. The V gene is TRBV14, the J gene TRBJ2-5; 7 bases are shared with TRBD1. From germline, CDR1 is SGHDN and CDR2 FVKESK. This CDR3 has 15 residues. With V trimmed by 0 bases and J by 5 bases, 6 bases remained unmatched. CDR3 amino acids: CASSQDLGQRETQYF. The DNA for the CDR3 is TGTGCCAGCAGCCAAGATTTGGGACAGCGGGAGACCCAGTACTTC.

This chain connects TRBV27 to TRBJ2-5; D is unclear. Trimming pared 10 bases from V and 4 bases from J, leaving 19 bases between. Germline V gene lookup returns CDR1 MNHEY and CDR2 SMNVEV (reference sequence). This CDR3 region has 14 residues. The CDR3 protein is CAIPNGAPGETQYF. The CDR3 coding sequence is TGTGCCATCCCAAACGGAGCCCCCGGAGAGACCCAGTACTTC.

The V call is TRBV5-1, the J call TRBJ2-5; TRBD2 matches 12 bases. The V gene end was trimmed by 7 bases and the J gene end by 3 bases; junction bases not matched to a gene: 19. The germline gives CDR1 SGHRS, CDR2 YFSETQ. The CDR3 contains 19 residues. CDR3 residues: CASRPRGTRLAGVEETQYF. As DNA, the CDR3 is TGCGCCAGCCGACCACGGGGGACCCGACTAGCGGGAGTAGAAGAGACCCAGTACTTC.

The chain combines TRBV6-1 with TRBJ1-2; 9 bases are a match to TRBD1. The CDR3 is made up of 14 amino acids. The V gene end was trimmed by 1 base and the J gene end by 6 bases; junction bases not matched to a gene: 3. Germline V gene data show CDR1 as MNHNS and CDR2 as SASEGT. The CDR3 is CASSEGGTGNGYTF. CDR3 nucleotides: TGTGCCAGCAGTGAAGGAGGGACAGGGAATGGCTACACCTTC.

As for this clone: The same CDR3 is also encoded by other DNA sequences in this sample. This chain links TRBV5-1 with TRBJ2-3; perhaps TRBD2 as D (7 bases). V lost 6 bases, J lost 4 bases, and 18 bases lay in between. This CDR3 is built from 15 residues. CDR1 is SGHRS and CDR2 is YFSETQ in the germline V gene. For the CDR3, the DNA is TGCGCCAGCACTTGGGGGGGCCGGAAGGCAGATACGCAGTATTTT. Protein product: CASTWGGRKADTQYF.

V and J are TRBV18 and TRBJ2-5; perhaps TRBD2 as D (5 bases). This CDR3 has 15 residues. Trimming left V 4 bases short and J 2 bases short, with 14 bases between. Germline CDR1 is KGHSH and CDR2 is LQKENI. CDR3 bases: TGTGCCAGCTCACGTCTCGGACTTGCACAAGAGACCCAGTACTTC. Amino acids: CASSRLGLAQETQYF.